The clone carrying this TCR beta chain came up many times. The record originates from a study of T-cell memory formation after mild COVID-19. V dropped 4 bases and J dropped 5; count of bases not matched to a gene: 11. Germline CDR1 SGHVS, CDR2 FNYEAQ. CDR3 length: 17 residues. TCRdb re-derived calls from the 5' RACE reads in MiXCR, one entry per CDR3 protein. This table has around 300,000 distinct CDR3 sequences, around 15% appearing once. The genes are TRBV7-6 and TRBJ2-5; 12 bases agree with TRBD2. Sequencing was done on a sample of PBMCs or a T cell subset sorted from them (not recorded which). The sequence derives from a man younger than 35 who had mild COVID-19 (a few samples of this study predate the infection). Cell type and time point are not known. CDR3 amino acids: CASSSRTSGAPGETQYF. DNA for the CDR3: TGTGCCAGCAGCTCCCGGACTAGCGGGGCACCCGGTGAGACCCAGTACTTC.